This T cell receptor (beta chain) was sequenced during a study of T cells after posttransplantation cyclophosphamide. Assay used: immunoSEQ multiplex PCR; TCRdb lists only in-frame clones, some missing. In the table there are roughly 7,000 clones, roughly nine tenths of which are singletons. The CDR3 has 14 residues. V was shortened by 3 bases and J by 9 bases, with 15 bases between the two germline ends. CDR1 is SNHLY, CDR2 FYNNEI, per germline. Busulfan-fludarabine conditioning, marrow transplant, and cyclophosphamide on days +3 and +4 were administered. This clone was seen only once. The V call is TRBV2, the J call TRBJ2-1; the D gene is possibly TRBD2 (5 bases). This material consisted of CD8+ T cells sorted from blood, taken after allogeneic stem cell transplant with posttransplant cyclophosphamide. This TCR derives from a male patient aged 55 to 69 who received an allogeneic stem cell transplant from a related donor and was CMV-positive. T cells may partly derive from the graft donor. The CDR3 region is CASSDPEASFEQFF. The CDR3 coding sequence is TGTGCCAGCAGTGACCCGGAGGCTAGTTTTGAGCAGTTCTTC.